This passage covers 22 T cell receptor beta chains from one sample sequenced in a study of tumor-infiltrating lymphocytes in primary liver carcinoma. The source of the blood RNA was unsorted whole blood, and germline DNA was extracted as well. Starting material of about 450 ng total RNA yielded TCR beta cDNA via a constant-region primer. What produced the TCR beta libraries was three nested multiplex PCR rounds using slightly modified ARM-PCR. It was with TRBV1-TRBV30 forward primers and a C-beta reverse primer that the first two PCR rounds were run, at 10 to 11 cycles each. TCRdb processed the multiplex PCR reads anew with MiXCR; each CDR3 protein has one entry. The top ten hold around 74% of the sample, which has about 180,000 distinct CDR3 sequences, 50% to 75% seen once. The source material was peripheral blood. These receptors were obtained from a man aged 35 to 55 with primary liver carcinoma and hepatitis B virus infection.

This clonotype was counted at least ten times. V is TRBV11-3 and J is TRBJ2-1, with 8 bases identical to TRBD2. Germline lookup yields CDR1 SGHNT and CDR2 YENEEA. V lost 4 bases, J lost 8 bases, and 10 bases stayed unmatched. CDR3 size: 15 residues. CDR3 amino acids: CASSYSGTRPYEQFF. CDR3 in DNA: TGTGCCAGCAGCTATTCCGGGACTAGGCCCTATGAGCAGTTCTTC.

The chain couples TRBV29-1 to TRBJ2-5; TRBD1 agrees at 8 bases. Germline CDR1 reads SQVTM; CDR2 reads ANQGSEA. CDR3 size: 15 residues. The J segment lost 9 bases and the V segment lost 2 bases, leaving 14 bases of the junction unmatched. CDR3 residues: CSVETDRVLPRAQYF. CDR3 bases: TGCAGCGTTGAAACGGACAGGGTGCTTCCCAGGGCCCAGTACTTC.

Points on this clonotype: This clone may be a read error of a much larger clone one base away. The chain recombines TRBV11-2 with TRBJ1-1; possible D gene TRBD1, 6 bases. CDR1 is SGHAT and CDR2 is FQNNGV in the germline V gene. The CDR3 contains 15 residues. Trimming removed 1 base at V and 4 bases at J, with 13 bases between. CDR3 DNA sequence: TGTGCCAGCAGCTTAGCAGGACAGCTGAGCACTGAAGCTTTCTTT. Protein: CASSLAGQLSTEAFF.

This clonotype has at least ten counts. The chain has TRBV11-2 and TRBJ2-5; 10 nucleotides match TRBD2. Germline V lookup: CDR1 SGHAT, CDR2 FQNNGV. The V and J ends lost 4 bases and 0 bases, in that order; junction bases with no gene match: 5. This CDR3 comprises 16 residues. The CDR3 sequence: CASSSLAGEYQETQYF. The CDR3 DNA is TGTGCCAGCAGCTCCCTAGCGGGAGAATACCAAGAGACCCAGTACTTC.

This chain joins TRBV5-4 and TRBJ2-5; 9 bases agree with TRBD2. V lost 2 bases and J lost 5; bases outside the gene matches: 10. The germline V gene encodes CDR1 SGHNT and CDR2 YYREEE (reference sequence). The CDR3 totals 16 residues. Written as DNA, the CDR3 is TGTGCCAGCAGCTTTGGTAGCGGGAGACCCGGGGAGACCCAGTACTTC. Its translation is CASSFGSGRPGETQYF.

This sequence joins TRBV12-3 or TRBV12-4 and TRBJ2-7; TRBD1 or TRBD2 may be the D gene (5 bases each). Trimming shortened V by 1 base and J by 3 bases, and 13 bases separated the two germline ends. The CDR3 is 15 residues long. In nucleotides, the CDR3 is TGTGCCAGCAGTTTAGGGCTGGGGGTAAACTACGAGCAGTACTTC. Its protein product is CASSLGLGVNYEQYF.

The chain links TRBV12-3 or TRBV12-4 to TRBJ2-1; the D call may be TRBD1 or TRBD2 (5 bases each). V lost 7 bases, J lost 5 bases, and 15 bases lay in between. This CDR3 contains 14 residues. DNA of the CDR3: TGTGCCAGCATCTTAGGGGACGGCCACAATGAGCAGTTCTTC. Translating gives CASILGDGHNEQFF.

Worth noting for this clonotype: Germline is not matched at one junction end, which may reflect a read error. The V and J genes are TRBV11-2 and TRBJ2-6; 9 nucleotides match TRBD1. The CDR3 is 18 amino acids. Germline V gene data show CDR1 as SGHAT and CDR2 as FQNNGV. This CDR3 is CASSLRQGGPSGSNVLTF. The DNA for the CDR3 is TGTGCCAGCAGCTTAAGACAGGGGGGCCCCTCTGGGTCCAACGTCCTGACCTTC. Complete variable domain (other parts from reference TRBV11-2 and TRBJ2-6): EAGVAQSPRYKIIEKRQSVAFWCNPISGHATLYWYQQILGQGPKLLIQFQNNGVVDDSQLPKDRFSAERLKGVDSTLKIQPAKLEDSAVYLCASSLRQGGPSGSNVLTFGAGSRLTVL.

Comment on this clonotype: This likely comes from a read error, as the CDR3 has no conserved phenylalanine or tryptophan at its end. The chain carries TRBV29-1 and TRBJ2-7; TRBD1 might be the D (6 bases). The CDR3 totals 12 residues. CDR1 and CDR2 (germline): SQVTM, ANQGSEA. The germline V and J ends were trimmed by 6 bases and 6 bases, with 15 bases remaining between them. CDR3 residues: CSVHRVGGEQYY. CDR3 DNA sequence: TGCAGCGTACACAGGGTGGGTGGCGAGCAGTACTAC.

Comment on this clonotype: Germline is not matched at one junction end, which may reflect a read error. The rearrangement joins TRBV11-2 to TRBJ2-5; 7 bases align to TRBD1. This CDR3 comprises 15 residues. CDR1 and CDR2 (germline): SGHAT, FQNNGV. CDR3 amino acids: CARSFGDREQETQYF. CDR3 nucleotide sequence: TGTGCCAGGAGCTTTGGAGACAGGGAACAAGAGACCCAGTACTTC.

The chain recombines TRBV11-3 with TRBJ2-3; D tentatively fits TRBD1 or TRBD2 (7 bases each). CDR3 length equals 16 residues. V was clipped by 5 bases and J by 15 bases, with 30 bases between them. Germline CDR1 SGHNT, CDR2 YENEEA. CDR3 sequence reads: CASSAHAAGGADTLYF. The CDR3 region has the DNA TGTGCCAGCAGCGCTCACGCGGCAGGGGGGGCAGATACGCTATATTTT.

Remarks on this clonotype: A much larger clonotype is one base distant, so this may be a read error. This chain connects TRBV29-1 to TRBJ1-2, with unresolved D. Trimming removed 8 bases from V and 2 bases from J, with 12 bases in between. Germline lookup yields CDR1 SQVTM and CDR2 ANQGSEA. The CDR3 contains 12 residues. In DNA, the CDR3 is TGCAGCATTGCCTGGGGAAACTATGGCTACACCTTC. Its protein product is CSIAWGNYGYTF.

This clonotype is a singleton in its sample. The rearrangement uses TRBV7-9 and TRBJ2-3, with 12 bases identical to TRBD2. The CDR3 spans 16 residues. Germline CDR1 and CDR2: SEHNR and FQNEAQ (reference sequence). V dropped 6 bases and J dropped 6; count of bases not matched to a gene: 10. The CDR3 coding sequence is TGTGCCAGCAGTTTCACCGGCACTAGCGGGGGGGATACGCAGTATTTT. It encodes CASSFTGTSGGDTQYF.

This clonotype was seen just once. A much larger clone lies one base from this, so it may be a read error. The J gene is TRBJ1-2, the V gene TRBV4-2, with TRBD1 matching 9 bases. CDR1 and CDR2 (germline): LGHNA, YNFKEQ. The length of the CDR3 is 15 residues. This chain's CDR3 is CASSQEGDRAYDYTF. CDR3 in DNA: TGTGCCAGCAGCCAAGAAGGGGACAGGGCCTATGACTACACCTTC.

In its sample, this clonotype was seen many times. This chain joins TRBV11-2 and TRBJ2-1; 13 nucleotides agree with TRBD2. CDR3 length equals 15 residues. V gave up 8 bases and J gave up 8 bases; unmatched junction bases: 9. The germline CDR1 and CDR2 sequences are SGHAT and FQNNGV. This CDR3 reads CASVLGTSGTDEQFF. CDR3 nucleotides: TGTGCCAGCGTCCTCGGGACTAGCGGGACCGATGAGCAGTTCTTC.

About this clonotype itself: One junction end does not reproduce the germline sequence, and a read error may be involved. The V and J genes are TRBV11-2 and TRBJ2-3, with D perhaps matching TRBD1 (6 bases). The CDR3 is 14 residues long. CDR1 is SGHAT, CDR2 FQNNGV, per germline. The DNA of the CDR3 is TGTGCCGGCAGCTTTACAGGGAACACAGATACACAGTATTTT. Its translation is CAGSFTGNTDTQYF. Drawing the rest from reference TRBV11-2 and TRBJ2-3, the complete variable domain is EAGVAQSPRYKIIEKRQSVAFWCNPISGHATLYWYQQILGQGPKLLIQFQNNGVVDDSQLPKDRFSAERLKGVDSTLKIQPAKLEDSAVYLCAGSFTGNTDTQYFGPGTRLTVL.

To note about this clonotype: A much bigger clone sits one base away, suggesting this may be a read error. The chain carries TRBV11-1 and TRBJ2-3; 7 bases align to TRBD1. Unmatched junction bases numbered 6, after V lost 5 bases and J lost 1 base. CDR1 SGHAT and CDR2 FQDESV come from the germline V gene (reference sequence). The CDR3 has 15 residues. CDR3 in amino acids: CASSLGTARTDTQYF. The CDR3 DNA follows: TGTGCCAGCAGCCTTGGGACAGCTCGCACAGATACGCAGTATTTT.

In the case of this clonotype: An end of the junction differs from the germline gene, which may be a read error. This rearrangement joins TRBV11-2 to TRBJ2-3; 13 bases map to TRBD2. The germline gives CDR1 SGHAT, CDR2 FQNNGV. The length of the CDR3 is 16 residues. The CDR3 bases are TGTGCCGGCAGCTCACGGACTAGCGGGAGTCCAGATACGCAGTATTTT. It yields the protein CAGSSRTSGSPDTQYF.

The chain recombines TRBV30 with TRBJ2-5, with D perhaps given as TRBD1 or TRBD2 (6 bases each). Between the trimmed V and J ends, which lost 5 bases and 1 base, there was a span of 20 bases. The CDR3 is made up of 16 amino acids. Germline CDR1 is GTSNPN and CDR2 is SVGIG (reference sequence). The CDR3 is CAWGEGGQRFQETQYF. CDR3 nucleotide sequence: TGTGCCTGGGGCGAAGGGGGGCAGCGTTTCCAAGAGACCCAGTACTTC.

This clonotype has a handful of counts. A much more abundant neighbour one base away suggests this may be a read error. The chain carries TRBV11-2 and TRBJ2-5; D uncertain. Germline V gives CDR1 SGHAT, CDR2 FQNNGV. The CDR3 is 13 residues long. V lost 0 bases and J 0 bases, leaving 2 bases between the germline ends. The CDR3 region is CASSLDNQETQYF. The CDR3 nucleotides are TGTGCCAGCAGCTTAGACAACCAAGAGACCCAGTACTTC.

This chain links TRBV10-2 with TRBJ2-1; a possible D gene is TRBD1 (6 bases). Germline V gives CDR1 WSHSY, CDR2 SAAADI. This CDR3 is built from 14 residues. Trimming removed 11 bases from V and 5 bases from J, with 19 bases in between. CDR3: CACAFQGNNNEQFF. The CDR3 DNA reads as TGCGCCTGCGCCTTCCAGGGGAACAACAATGAGCAGTTCTTC.

Comments on this clonotype: A much larger clonotype is one base distant, so this may be a read error. The conserved phenylalanine or tryptophan is not found at the CDR3 terminus, so this likely reflects a read error. The rearrangement links TRBV6-1 to TRBJ1-5, with TRBD1 matching over 9 bases. This CDR3 contains 15 residues. J gave up 3 bases and V 6 bases, and 6 bases lay outside the gene matches. CDR1 is MNHNS and CDR2 is SASEGT in the germline V gene. CDR3 sequence (DNA): TGTGCCAGCAGAGACAGGGGGTTTGTCAATCAGCCCCAGCATTAT. This translates into CASRDRGFVNQPQHY.